This TCR beta chain derives from a study of T-cell reconstitution after alpha-beta-depleted transplantation in children. The V end was cut by 4 bases, the J end by 6 bases, with 22 bases between. The length of the CDR3 is 17 residues. Germline V CDR1 and CDR2: SGHRS, YFSETQ. This clonotype was found many times. Unique molecular identifiers were incorporated into the prepared TCRbeta library. Each CDR3 protein gets one entry after TCRdb re-called the PCR reads with MiXCR. Of 190,000 or so distinct CDR3 sequences listed, about 15% are singletons. V usage is TRBV5-1 and J usage is TRBJ2-2; D unresolved. This specimen consisted of PBMCs from the stem cell graft donor, obtained from the stem cell graft. The source is a human donor who donated a stem cell graft to a child with acute lymphoblastic leukemia. The DNA for the CDR3 is TGCGCCAGCAGCCCACTACCGGAAGGGTCTGAGGCCGGGGAGCTGTTTTTT. It is translated as CASSPLPEGSEAGELFF. The full variable domain, with the rest looked up from reference TRBV5-1 and TRBJ2-2, is KAGVTQTPRYLIKTRGQQVTLSCSPISGHRSVSWYQQTPGQGLQFLFEYFSETQRNKGNFPGRFSGRQFSNSRSEMNVSTLELGDSALYLCASSPLPEGSEAGELFFGEGSRLTVL.